Here is one TCR beta chain with its context. A library of TCRbeta sequences, prepared with unique molecular identifiers, was generated. MiXCR, run by TCRdb on the PCR reads, gives a single entry per CDR3 protein. The top ten clones hold approximately 13% of a sample with about 92,000 distinct CDR3 sequences, roughly an eighth of them seen once. The sample is drawn from a study of T-cell reconstitution after alpha-beta-depleted transplantation in children. The CDR3 consists of 16 residues. Germline V gene sequence: CDR1 SGHTA, CDR2 FQGNSA. J gave up 3 bases and V 1 base, and 5 bases lay outside the gene matches.

V and J are TRBV7-2 and TRBJ2-2; 7 bases are shared with TRBD1. Here the sequenced sample was PBMCs from the stem cell graft donor, taken from the stem cell graft. This TCR was recovered from a human donor who donated a stem cell graft to a child with inherited bone marrow failure. Written as DNA, the CDR3 is TGTGCCAGCAGCTTAGGATTCAGGGGGTACACCGGGGAGCTGTTTTTT. Translated: CASSLGFRGYTGELFF.